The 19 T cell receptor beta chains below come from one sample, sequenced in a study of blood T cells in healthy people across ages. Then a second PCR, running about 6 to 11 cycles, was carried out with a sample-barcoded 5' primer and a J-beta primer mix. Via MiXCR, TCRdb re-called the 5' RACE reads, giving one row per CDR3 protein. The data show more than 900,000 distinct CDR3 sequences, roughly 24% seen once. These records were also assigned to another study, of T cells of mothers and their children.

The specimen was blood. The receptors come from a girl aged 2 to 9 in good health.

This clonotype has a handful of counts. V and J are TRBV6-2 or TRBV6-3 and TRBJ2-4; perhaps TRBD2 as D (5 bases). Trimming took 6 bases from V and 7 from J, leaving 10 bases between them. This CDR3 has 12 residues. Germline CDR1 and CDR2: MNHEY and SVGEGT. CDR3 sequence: CASRGLQNIQYF. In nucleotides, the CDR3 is TGTGCCAGCAGAGGACTTCAGAACATTCAGTACTTC.

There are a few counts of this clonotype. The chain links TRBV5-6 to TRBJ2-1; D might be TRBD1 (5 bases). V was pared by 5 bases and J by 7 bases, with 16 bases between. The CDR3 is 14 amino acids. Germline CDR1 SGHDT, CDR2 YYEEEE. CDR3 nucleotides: TGTGCCAGCAGAGGGGCCCATACTACGAATGAGCAGTTCTTC. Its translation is CASRGAHTTNEQFF.

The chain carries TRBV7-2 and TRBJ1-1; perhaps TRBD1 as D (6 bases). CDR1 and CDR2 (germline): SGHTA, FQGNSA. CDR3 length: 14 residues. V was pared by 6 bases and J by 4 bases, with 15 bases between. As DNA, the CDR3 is TGTGCCAGCAGTTATACAGGGTCCGGCACTGAAGCTTTCTTT. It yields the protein CASSYTGSGTEAFF.

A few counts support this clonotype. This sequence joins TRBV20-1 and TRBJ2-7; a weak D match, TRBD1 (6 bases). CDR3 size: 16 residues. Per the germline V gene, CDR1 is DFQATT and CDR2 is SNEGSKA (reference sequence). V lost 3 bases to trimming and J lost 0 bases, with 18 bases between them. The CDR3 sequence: CSASSPARTASYEQYF. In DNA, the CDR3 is TGCAGTGCTAGTTCCCCCGCTAGGACAGCCTCCTACGAGCAGTACTTC.

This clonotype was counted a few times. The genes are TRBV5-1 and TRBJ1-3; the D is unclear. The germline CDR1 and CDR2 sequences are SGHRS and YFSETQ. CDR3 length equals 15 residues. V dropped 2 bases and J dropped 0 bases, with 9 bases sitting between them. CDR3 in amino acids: CASSLSGDSGNTIYF. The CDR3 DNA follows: TGCGCCAGCAGCTTATCCGGGGACTCTGGAAACACCATATATTTT.

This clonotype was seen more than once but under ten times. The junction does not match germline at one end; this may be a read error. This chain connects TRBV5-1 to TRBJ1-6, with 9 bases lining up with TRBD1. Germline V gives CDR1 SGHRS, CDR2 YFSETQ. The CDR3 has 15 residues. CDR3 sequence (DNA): TGCGCCAGCAGCTTGGAGGGGACAGGGAATTCGCCCCTCCACTTT. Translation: CASSLEGTGNSPLHF.

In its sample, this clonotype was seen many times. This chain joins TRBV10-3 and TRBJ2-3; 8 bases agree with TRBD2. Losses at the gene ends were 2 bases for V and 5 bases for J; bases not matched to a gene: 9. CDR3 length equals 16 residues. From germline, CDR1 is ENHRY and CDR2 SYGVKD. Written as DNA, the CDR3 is TGTGCCATCAGTGAGCCGGAAGCGGGGGTGCGAGATACGCAGTATTTT. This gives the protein CAISEPEAGVRDTQYF.

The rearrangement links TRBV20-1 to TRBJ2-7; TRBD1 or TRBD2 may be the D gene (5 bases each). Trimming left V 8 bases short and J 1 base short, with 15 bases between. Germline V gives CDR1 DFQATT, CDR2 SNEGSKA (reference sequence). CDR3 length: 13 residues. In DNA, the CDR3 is TGCAGTACCGGGACGGAGAATTCCTACGAGCAGTACTTC. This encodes CSTGTENSYEQYF.

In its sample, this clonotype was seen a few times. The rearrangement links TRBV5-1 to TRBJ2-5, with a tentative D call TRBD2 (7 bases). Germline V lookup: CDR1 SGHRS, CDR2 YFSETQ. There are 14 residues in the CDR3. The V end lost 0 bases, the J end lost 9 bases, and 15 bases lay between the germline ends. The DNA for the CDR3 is TGCGCCAGCAGCTTGGGACAAGCCGGGGGGCCCCAGTACTTC. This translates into CASSLGQAGGPQYF.

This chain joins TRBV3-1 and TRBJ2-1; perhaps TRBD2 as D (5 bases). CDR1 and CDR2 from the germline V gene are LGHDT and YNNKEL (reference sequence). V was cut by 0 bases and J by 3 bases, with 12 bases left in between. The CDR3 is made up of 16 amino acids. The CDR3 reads CASSQDLRADYNEQFF. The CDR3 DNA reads TGTGCCAGCAGCCAAGATCTGAGGGCTGACTACAATGAGCAGTTCTTC.

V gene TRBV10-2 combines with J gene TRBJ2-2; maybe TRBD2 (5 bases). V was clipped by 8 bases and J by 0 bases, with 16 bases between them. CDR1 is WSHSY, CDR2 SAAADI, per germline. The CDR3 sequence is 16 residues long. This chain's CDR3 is CASSIQGGSNTGELFF. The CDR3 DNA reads TGCGCCAGCTCGATACAAGGAGGATCGAACACCGGGGAGCTGTTTTTT.

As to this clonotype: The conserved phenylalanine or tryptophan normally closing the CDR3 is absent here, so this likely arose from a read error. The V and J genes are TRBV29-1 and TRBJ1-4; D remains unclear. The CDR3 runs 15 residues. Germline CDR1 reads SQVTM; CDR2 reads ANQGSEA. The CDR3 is CSVEDHRAEAEKLFL. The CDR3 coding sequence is TGCAGCGTCGAAGATCACCGGGCAGAGGCTGAAAAACTGTTTCTT.

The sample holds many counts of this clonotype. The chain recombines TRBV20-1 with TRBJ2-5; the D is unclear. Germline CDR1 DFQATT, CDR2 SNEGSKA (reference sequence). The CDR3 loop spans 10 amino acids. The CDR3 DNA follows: TGCAGCGCTTCCCAAGAGACCCAGTACTTC. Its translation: CSASQETQYF.

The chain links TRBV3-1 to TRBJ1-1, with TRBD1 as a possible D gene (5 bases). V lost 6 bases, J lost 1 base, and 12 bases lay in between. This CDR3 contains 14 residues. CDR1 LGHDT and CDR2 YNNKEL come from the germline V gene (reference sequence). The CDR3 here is CASSLSDRNTEAFF. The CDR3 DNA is TGTGCCAGCAGTCTATCTGACAGGAACACTGAAGCTTTCTTT.

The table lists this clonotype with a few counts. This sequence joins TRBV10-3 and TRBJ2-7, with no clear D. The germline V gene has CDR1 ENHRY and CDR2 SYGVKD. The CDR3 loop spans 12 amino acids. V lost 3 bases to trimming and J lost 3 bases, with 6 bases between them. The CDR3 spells CAISDSDYEQYF. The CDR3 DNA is TGTGCCATCAGTGATTCCGACTACGAGCAGTACTTC.

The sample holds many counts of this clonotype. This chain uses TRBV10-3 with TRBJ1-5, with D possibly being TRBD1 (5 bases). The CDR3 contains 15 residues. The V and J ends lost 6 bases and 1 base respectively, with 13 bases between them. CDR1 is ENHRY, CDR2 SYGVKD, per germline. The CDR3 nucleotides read TGTGCCATCAGCGAGAGGGGCCAGAGCAATCAGCCCCAGCATTTT. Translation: CAISERGQSNQPQHF.

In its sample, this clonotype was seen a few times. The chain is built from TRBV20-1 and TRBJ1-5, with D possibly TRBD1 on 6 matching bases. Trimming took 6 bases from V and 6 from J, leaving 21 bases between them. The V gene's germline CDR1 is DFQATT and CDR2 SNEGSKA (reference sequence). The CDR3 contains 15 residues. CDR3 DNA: TGCAGTGCAGCGGACAGCCGAGAGGGGGGTCAGCCCCAGCATTTT. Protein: CSAADSREGGQPQHF.

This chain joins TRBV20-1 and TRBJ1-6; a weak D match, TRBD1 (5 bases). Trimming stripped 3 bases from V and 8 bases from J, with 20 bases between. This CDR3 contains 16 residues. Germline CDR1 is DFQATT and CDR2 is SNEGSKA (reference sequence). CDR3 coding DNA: TGCAGTGCTAGGTCCAACCCAGGCGGGGCATATTCACCCCTCCACTTT. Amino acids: CSARSNPGGAYSPLHF.

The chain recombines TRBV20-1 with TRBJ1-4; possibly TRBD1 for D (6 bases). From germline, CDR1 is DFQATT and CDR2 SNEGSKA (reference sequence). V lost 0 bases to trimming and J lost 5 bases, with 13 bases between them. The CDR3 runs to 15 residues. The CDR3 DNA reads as TGCAGTGCTAGAGATGTGGACAGTTGGAATGAAAAACTGTTTTTT. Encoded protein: CSARDVDSWNEKLFF.